A single T cell receptor beta chain is shown here with its context. This clone was picked up a small number of times. Its target antigen remains unknown. Qualities for individual bases were not recorded, and no much larger clone is one base off. As encoded in the germline V gene (reference sequence), CDR1 is LNHNV while CDR2 is YYDKDF. From the cysteine up to the phenylalanine, the CDR3 has a length of 15 residues. The only DNA kept is the CDR3, 45 bases in frame from the first base. V is trimmed back by 9 bases and J by 2 bases, and the junction contains 7 bases that no gene match accounts for. This sample is drawn from a study of T cell changes during pregnancy in multiple sclerosis (dated by TCRdb to about 2019). Regarding the research as a whole: The study looked at changes in the T cell repertoire across pregnancy in women with multiple sclerosis.

The library relied on the immunoSEQ multiplex PCR assay. TCRdb re-hosts the immuneACCESS table, in-frame sequences only. Its copies lack some clones; in the studies checked, an unresolved V gene accounts for under half of them, and the cause for the rest is not known. The sample table records 40,000 to 60,000 clones; around 90% of these occur just once. The top ten constitute under 1.5% of the sample. The receptor comes from a female donor in good health, enrolled as a control in a pregnancy study. Sequencing used peripheral blood, obtained in the first trimester of pregnancy. The chain was built from TRBV15 and TRBJ2-7; 13 nucleotides in the junction match TRBD2. The CDR3 sequence is CATARTSGSPYEQYF. The nucleotide sequence is given as TGTGCCACGGCTAGGACTAGCGGGAGCCCCTACGAGCAGTACTTC.